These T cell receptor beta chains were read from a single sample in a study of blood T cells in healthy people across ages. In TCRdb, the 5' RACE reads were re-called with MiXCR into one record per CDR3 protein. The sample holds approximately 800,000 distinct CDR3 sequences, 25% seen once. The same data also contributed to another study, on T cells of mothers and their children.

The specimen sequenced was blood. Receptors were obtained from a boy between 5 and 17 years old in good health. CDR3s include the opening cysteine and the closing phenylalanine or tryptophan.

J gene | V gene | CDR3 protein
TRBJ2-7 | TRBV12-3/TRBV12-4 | CASSLGQKPYEQYF
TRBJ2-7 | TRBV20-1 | CSARDDGDGDEQYF
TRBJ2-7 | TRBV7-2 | CASSLGTGTASYEQYF
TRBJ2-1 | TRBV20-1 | CSAITLAGLHNEQFF
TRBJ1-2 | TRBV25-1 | CASSATGNYGYTF
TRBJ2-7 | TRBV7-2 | CASSFGVTGASYEQYF
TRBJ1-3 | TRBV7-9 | CASSLLEGSPSGNTIYF
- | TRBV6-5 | CATRTDRATYNEQFF
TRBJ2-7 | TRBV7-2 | CASSLARDSSYEQYF
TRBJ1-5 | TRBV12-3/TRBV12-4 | CASTGQEDQPQHF
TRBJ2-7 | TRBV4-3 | CASSQDPHTAVGGEQYF
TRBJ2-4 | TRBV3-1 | CASSYSFLAGVGNIQHF
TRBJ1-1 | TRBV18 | CASSPGHSGMGAFF
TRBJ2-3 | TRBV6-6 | CASSPRDGAQYF
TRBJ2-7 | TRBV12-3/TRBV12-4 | CASSRSGTISYEQYF
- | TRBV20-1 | CSARDLESYEQFF
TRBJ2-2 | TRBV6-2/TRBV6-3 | CASSPGAGGPSGGELFF
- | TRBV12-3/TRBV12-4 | CASSSDTYEQYF
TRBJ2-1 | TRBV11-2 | CVSSLFASGEIYNEQFF
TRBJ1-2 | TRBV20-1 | CSATTLREGLNGYTF
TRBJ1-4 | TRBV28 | CASSAQVTGEKRFF
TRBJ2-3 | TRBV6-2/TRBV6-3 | CASSRPPTDTQYF
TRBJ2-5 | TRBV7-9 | CASSQQGAGETQYF